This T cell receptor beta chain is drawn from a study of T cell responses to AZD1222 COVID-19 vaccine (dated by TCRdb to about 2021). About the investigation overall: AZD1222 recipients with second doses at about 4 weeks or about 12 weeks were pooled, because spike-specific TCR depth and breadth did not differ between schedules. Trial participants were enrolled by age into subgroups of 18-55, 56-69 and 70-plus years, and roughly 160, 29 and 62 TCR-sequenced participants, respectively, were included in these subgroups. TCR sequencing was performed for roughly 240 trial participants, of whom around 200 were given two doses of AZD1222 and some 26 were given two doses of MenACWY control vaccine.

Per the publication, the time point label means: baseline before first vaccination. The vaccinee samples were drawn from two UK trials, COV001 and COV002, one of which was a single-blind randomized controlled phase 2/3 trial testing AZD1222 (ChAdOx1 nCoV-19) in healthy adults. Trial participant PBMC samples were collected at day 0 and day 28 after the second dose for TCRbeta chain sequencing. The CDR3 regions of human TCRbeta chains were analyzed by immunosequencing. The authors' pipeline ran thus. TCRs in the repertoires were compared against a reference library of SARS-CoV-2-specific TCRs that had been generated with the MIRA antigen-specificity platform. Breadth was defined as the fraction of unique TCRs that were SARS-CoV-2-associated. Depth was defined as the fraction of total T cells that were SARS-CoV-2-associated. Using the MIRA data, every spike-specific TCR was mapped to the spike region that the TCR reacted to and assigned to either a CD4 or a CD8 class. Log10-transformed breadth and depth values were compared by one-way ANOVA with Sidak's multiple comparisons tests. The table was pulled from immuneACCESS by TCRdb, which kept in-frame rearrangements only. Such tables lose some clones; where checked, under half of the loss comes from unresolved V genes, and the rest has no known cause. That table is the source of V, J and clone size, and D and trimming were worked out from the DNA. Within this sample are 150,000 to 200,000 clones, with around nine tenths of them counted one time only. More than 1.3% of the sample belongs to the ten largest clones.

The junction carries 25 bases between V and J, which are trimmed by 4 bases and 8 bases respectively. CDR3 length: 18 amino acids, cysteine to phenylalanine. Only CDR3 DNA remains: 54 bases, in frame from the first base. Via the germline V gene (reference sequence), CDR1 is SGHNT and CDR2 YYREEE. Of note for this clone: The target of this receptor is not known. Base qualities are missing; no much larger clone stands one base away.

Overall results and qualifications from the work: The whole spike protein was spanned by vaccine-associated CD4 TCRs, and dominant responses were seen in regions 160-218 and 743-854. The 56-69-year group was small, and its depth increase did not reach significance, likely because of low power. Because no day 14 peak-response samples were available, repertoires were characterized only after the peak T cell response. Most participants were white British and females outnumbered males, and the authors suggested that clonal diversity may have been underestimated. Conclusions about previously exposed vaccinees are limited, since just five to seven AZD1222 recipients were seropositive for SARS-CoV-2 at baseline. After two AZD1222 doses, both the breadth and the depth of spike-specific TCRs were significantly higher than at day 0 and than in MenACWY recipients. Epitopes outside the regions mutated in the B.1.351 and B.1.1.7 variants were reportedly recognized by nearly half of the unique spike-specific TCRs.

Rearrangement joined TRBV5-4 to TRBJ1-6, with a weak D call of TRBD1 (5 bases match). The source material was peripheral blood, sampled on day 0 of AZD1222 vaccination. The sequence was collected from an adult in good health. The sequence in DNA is TGTGCCAGCAGCGAACCAACCTCTGGACATCCTCAGGATTCACCCCTCCACTTT. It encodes CASSEPTSGHPQDSPLHF. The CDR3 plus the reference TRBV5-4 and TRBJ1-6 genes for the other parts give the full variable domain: ETGVTQSPTHLIKTRGQQVTLRCSSQSGHNTVSWYQQALGQGPQFIFQYYREEENGRGNFPPRFSGLQFPNYSSELNVNALELDDSALYLCASSEPTSGHPQDSPLHFGNGTRLTVT.